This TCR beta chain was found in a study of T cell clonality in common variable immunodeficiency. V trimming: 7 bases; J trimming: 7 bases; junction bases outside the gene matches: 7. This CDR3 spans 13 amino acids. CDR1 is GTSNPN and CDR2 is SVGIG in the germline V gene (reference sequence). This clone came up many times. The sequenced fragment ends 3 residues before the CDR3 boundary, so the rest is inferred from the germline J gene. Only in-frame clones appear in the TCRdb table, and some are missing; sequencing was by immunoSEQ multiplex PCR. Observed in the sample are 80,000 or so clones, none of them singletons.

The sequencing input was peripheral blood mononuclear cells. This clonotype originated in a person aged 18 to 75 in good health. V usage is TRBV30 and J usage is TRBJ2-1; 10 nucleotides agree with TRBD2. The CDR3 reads CASSGRDGNEQFF. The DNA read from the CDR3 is TGTGCCTCAAGCGGGAGGGATGGGAATGAG. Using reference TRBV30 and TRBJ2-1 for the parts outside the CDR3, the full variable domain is SQTIHQWPATLVQPVGSPLSLECTVEGTSNPNLYWYRQAAGRGLQLLFYSVGIGQISSEVPQNLSASRPQDRQFILSSKKLLLSDSGFYLCASSGRDGNEQFFGPGTRLTVL.